The clone carrying this T cell receptor (beta chain) was picked up one time. Its antigen is currently unknown. This specimen belongs to a study of graft-versus-host responses after intestinal transplantation. The CDR3 consists of 16 residues. The table came from immunoSEQ multiplex PCR; TCRdb's copy has only in-frame clones and leaves some out. The top ten hold roughly 0.1% of the sample, which has approximately 86,000 clones, 75% to 95% seen once. Material: unstimulated CD4+ T cells sorted from spleen or lymph node cells, obtained before intestinal transplant. The rearrangement uses TRBV21-1 and TRBJ2-7; the table's D call, TRBD2, has no DNA check behind it. TRBV21-1 is marked as a pseudogene. This receptor was taken from a human donor who received an intestinal transplant. CDR3 nucleotides: TGTGCCAGCAGCAGTCGGGGAACTCAATCCCGCTACGAGCAGTACTTC. Translated, it gives CASSSRGTQSRYEQYF.